The 4 T cell receptor beta chains given below trace back to one sample, sequenced in a study of breast tumors, draining lymph nodes, adjacent tissues. TCRdb independently ran MiXCR on the multiplex PCR reads; one entry per CDR3 protein. The profile shows some 200,000 distinct CDR3 sequences, 31% of them singletons. Breast cancer patients provided tissue from their axillary draining lymph nodes. The sample taken for sequencing was axillary lymph node tissue. The receptors stem from a female donor with breast cancer. Some clones in this sample may be carry-over from other donors' samples.

This clonotype came up a few times. The genes are TRBV18 and TRBJ2-2, with 7 bases identical to TRBD2. The CDR3 extends over 14 amino acids. V dropped 3 bases and J dropped 7; count of bases not matched to a gene: 5. Germline CDR1 reads KGHSH; CDR2 reads LQKENI. The CDR3 loop is CASSPASGIGELFF. Here the CDR3 DNA reads TGTGCCAGCTCACCGGCTAGCGGAATCGGGGAGCTGTTTTTT.

J is TRBJ1-2 and V is TRBV29-1; unclear D gene. This CDR3 is 20 amino acids long. Trimming pared 5 bases from V and 4 bases from J, leaving 35 bases between. CDR1 and CDR2 (germline): SQVTM, ANQGSEA. The DNA for the CDR3 is TGCAGCGTTCTGCCCTATGAAGGACTAAACCTCGTTACGGAGACCTATGGCTACACCTTC. Translation: CSVLPYEGLNLVTETYGYTF.

This clonotype has a count of ten or more. The chain combines TRBV5-6 with TRBJ1-2, with TRBD1 as a possible D gene (6 bases). Per germline, CDR1 SGHDT and CDR2 YYEEEE. The CDR3 is made up of 16 amino acids. Trimming stripped 0 bases from V and 4 bases from J, with 16 bases between. CDR3 nucleotides: TGTGCCAGCAGCTTGGCCCTCGCAGGGGCGAGCTATGGCTACACCTTC. It is translated as CASSLALAGASYGYTF.

In its sample, this clonotype was seen many times. This chain links TRBV29-1 with TRBJ2-7; TRBD2 aligns across 10 bases. The CDR3 is 16 residues long. The germline gives CDR1 SQVTM, CDR2 ANQGSEA. Unmatched junction bases numbered 9, after V lost 3 bases and J lost 1 base. In DNA, the CDR3 is TGCAGCGTTGAGGTCCCTCTAGCGGGAGATTCCTACGAGCAGTACTTC. Translating it yields CSVEVPLAGDSYEQYF.